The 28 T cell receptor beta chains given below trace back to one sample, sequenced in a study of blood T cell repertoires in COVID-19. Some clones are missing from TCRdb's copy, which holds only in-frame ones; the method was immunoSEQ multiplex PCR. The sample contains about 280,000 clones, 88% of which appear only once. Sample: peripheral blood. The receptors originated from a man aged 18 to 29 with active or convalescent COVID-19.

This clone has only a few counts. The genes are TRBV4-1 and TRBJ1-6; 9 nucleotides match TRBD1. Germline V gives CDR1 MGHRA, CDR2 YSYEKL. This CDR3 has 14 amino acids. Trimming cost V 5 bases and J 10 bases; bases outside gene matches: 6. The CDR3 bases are TGCGCCAGCAGCGAGAGGACAGGGGCCTCACCCCTCCACTTT. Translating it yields CASSERTGASPLHF.

The CDR3 reads CASSSTGDSYNEQFF. Written as DNA, the CDR3 is TGTGCCAGCAGCAGTACAGGGGACTCCTACAATGAGCAGTTCTTC. The chain has TRBV5-5 and TRBJ2-1; 7 nucleotides agree with TRBD1. The germline V gene encodes CDR1 SGHKS and CDR2 YYEKEE (reference sequence). The CDR3 length is 15 residues. V shed 4 bases, J shed 0 bases, and the junction held 4 bases outside the gene matches.

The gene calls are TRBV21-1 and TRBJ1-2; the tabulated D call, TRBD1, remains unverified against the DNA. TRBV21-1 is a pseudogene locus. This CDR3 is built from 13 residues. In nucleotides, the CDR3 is TGTGCCAGCAGCAACAGGGGGGTCTATGGCTACACCTTC. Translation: CASSNRGVYGYTF.

The CDR3 reads CASSVEQASNQPQHF. DNA for the CDR3: TGTGCCAGCAGTGTAGAACAGGCAAGCAATCAGCCCCAGCATTTT. This chain connects TRBV2 to TRBJ1-5; D perhaps matches TRBD1 (5 bases). The CDR3 sequence is 15 residues long. Trimming shortened V by 4 bases and J by 1 base, and 11 bases separated the two germline ends. CDR1 is SNHLY and CDR2 is FYNNEI in the germline V gene.

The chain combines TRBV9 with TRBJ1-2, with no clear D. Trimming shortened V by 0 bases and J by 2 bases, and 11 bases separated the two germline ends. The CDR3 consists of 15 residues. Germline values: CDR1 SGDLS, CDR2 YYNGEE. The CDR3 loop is CASSVDGVANYGYTF. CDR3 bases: TGTGCCAGCAGCGTAGATGGAGTCGCGAACTATGGCTACACCTTC.

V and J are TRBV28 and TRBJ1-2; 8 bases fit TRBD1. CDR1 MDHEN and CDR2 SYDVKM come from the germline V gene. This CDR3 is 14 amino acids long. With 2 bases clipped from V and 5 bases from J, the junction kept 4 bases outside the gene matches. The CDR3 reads CASSLTGGRYGYTF. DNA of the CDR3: TGTGCCAGCAGTTTAACAGGGGGACGTTATGGCTACACCTTC.

CDR3 nucleotide sequence: TGCGCCAGCAGCCTGAATCAAGGACAGGGGTTTTCACCCCTCCACTTT. As protein: CASSLNQGQGFSPLHF. The chain recombines TRBV4-1 with TRBJ1-6; TRBD1 aligns across 9 bases. The CDR3 extends over 16 amino acids. The V segment lost 4 bases and the J segment 9 bases; nucleotides outside the gene matches: 10. Per the germline V gene, CDR1 is MGHRA and CDR2 is YSYEKL.

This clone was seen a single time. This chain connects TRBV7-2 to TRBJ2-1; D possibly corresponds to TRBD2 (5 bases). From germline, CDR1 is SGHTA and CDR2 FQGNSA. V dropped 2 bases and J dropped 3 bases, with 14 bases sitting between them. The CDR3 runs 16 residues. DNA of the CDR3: TGTGCCAGCAGCTTATATATAGGGAGTCTCTACAATGAGCAGTTCTTC. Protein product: CASSLYIGSLYNEQFF. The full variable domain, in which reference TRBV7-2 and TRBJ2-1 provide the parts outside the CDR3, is GAGVSQSPSNKVTEKGKDVELRCDPISGHTALYWYRQSLGQGLEFLIYFQGNSAPDKSGLPSDRFSAERTGGSVSTLTIQRTQQEDSAVYLCASSLYIGSLYNEQFFGPGTRLTVL.

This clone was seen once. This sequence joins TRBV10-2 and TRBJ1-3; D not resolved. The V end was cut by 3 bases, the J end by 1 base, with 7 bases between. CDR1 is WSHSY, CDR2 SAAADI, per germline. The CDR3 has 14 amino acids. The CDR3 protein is CASSERESGNTIYF. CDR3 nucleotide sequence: TGCGCCAGCAGTGAAAGGGAGTCTGGAAACACCATATATTTT.

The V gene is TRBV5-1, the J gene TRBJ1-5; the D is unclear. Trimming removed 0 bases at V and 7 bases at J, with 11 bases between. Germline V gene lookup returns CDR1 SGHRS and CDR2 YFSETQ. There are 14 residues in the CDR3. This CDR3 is CASSLGVVGQPQHF. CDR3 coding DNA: TGCGCCAGCAGCTTGGGGGTCGTCGGGCAGCCCCAGCATTTT.

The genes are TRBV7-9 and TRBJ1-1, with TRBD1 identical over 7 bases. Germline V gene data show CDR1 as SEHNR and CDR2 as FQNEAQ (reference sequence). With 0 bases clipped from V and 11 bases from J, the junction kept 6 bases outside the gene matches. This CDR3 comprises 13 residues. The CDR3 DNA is TGTGCCAGCAGCTTAGCGCAAGGGACAGCGGCTTTCTTT. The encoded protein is CASSLAQGTAAFF. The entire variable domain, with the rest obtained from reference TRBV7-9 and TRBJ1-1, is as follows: DTGVSQNPRHKITKRGQNVTFRCDPISEHNRLYWYRQTLGQGPEFLTYFQNEAQLEKSRLLSDRFSAERPKGSFSTLEIQRTEQGDSAMYLCASSLAQGTAAFFGQGTRLTVV.

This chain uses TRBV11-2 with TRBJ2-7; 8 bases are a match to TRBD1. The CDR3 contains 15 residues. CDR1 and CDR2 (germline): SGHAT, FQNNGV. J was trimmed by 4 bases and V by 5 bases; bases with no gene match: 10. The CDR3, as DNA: TGTGCCAGCAGCCTCCACCTGACAGGGGTGTACGAGCAGTACTTC. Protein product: CASSLHLTGVYEQYF. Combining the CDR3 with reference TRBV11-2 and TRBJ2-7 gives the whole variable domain EAGVAQSPRYKIIEKRQSVAFWCNPISGHATLYWYQQILGQGPKLLIQFQNNGVVDDSQLPKDRFSAERLKGVDSTLKIQPAKLEDSAVYLCASSLHLTGVYEQYFGPGTRLTVT.

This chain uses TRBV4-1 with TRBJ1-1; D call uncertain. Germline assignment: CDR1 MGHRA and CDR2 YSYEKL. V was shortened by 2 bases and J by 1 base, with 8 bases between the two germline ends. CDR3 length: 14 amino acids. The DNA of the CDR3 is TGCGCCAGCAGCCAAAGTTTAGAGAACACTGAAGCTTTCTTT. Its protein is CASSQSLENTEAFF.

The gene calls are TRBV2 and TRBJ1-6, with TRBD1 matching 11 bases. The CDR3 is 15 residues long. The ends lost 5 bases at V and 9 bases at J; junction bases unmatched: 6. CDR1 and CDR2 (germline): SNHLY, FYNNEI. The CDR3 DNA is TGTGCCAGCAGTACGTCCGGACAGGGGGCTTCACCCCTCCACTTT. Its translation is CASSTSGQGASPLHF.

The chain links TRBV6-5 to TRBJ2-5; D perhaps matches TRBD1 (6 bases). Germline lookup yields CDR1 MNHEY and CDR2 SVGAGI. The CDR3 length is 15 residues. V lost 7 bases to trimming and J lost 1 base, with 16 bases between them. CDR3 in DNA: TGTGCCAGCACCACCCGGGACATCGGCCAAGAGACCCAGTACTTC. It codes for CASTTRDIGQETQYF.

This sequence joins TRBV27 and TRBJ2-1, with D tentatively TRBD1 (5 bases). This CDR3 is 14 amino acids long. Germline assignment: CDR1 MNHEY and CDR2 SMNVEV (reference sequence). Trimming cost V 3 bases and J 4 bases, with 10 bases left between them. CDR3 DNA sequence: TGTGCCAGCAGTTTGGGGCCGGTGTACAATGAGCAGTTCTTC. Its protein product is CASSLGPVYNEQFF.

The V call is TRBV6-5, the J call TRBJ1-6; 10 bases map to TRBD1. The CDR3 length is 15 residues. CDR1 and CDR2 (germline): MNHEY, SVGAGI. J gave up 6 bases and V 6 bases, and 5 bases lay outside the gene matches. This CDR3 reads CASRPDRGLNSPLHF. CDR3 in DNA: TGTGCCAGCAGGCCCGACAGGGGGCTTAATTCACCCCTCCACTTT.

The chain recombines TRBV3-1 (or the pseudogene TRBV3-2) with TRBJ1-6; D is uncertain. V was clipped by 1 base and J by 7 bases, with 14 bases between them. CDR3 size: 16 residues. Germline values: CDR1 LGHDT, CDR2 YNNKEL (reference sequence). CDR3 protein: CASSQGKQFFNSPLHF. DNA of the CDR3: TGTGCCAGCAGCCAAGGCAAACAGTTTTTCAATTCACCCCTCCACTTT.

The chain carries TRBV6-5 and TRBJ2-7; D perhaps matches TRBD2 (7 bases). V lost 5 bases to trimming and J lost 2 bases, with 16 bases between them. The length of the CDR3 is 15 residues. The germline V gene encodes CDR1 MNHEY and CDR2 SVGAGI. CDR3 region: CASSPLGGAAYEQYF. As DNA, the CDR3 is TGTGCCAGCAGTCCTCTGGGGGGGGCGGCCTACGAGCAGTACTTC.

The CDR3, as DNA: TGTGCCAGCAGCTTGGAAAATAGACAGGGGGGGGCCGGAGATACGCAGTATTTT. This codes for CASSLENRQGGAGDTQYF. This chain links TRBV5-4 with TRBJ2-3, with TRBD1 matching 9 bases. Per germline, CDR1 SGHNT and CDR2 YYREEE (reference sequence). Trimming removed 0 bases from V and 5 bases from J; junction bases left unmatched: 13. The length of the CDR3 is 18 residues.

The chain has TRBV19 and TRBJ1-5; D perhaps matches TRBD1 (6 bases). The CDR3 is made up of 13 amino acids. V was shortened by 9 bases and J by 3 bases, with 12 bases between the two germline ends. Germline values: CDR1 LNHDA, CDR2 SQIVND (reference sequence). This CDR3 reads CARHREFNQPQHF. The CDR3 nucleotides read TGTGCCAGGCACAGGGAGTTCAATCAGCCCCAGCATTTT.

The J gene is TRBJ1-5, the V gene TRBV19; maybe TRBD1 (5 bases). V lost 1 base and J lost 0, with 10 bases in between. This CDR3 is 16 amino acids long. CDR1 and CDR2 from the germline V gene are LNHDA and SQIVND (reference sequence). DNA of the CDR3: TGTGCCAGTAGTATAGGCAGGGATGATAGCAATCAGCCCCAGCATTTT. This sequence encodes CASSIGRDDSNQPQHF.

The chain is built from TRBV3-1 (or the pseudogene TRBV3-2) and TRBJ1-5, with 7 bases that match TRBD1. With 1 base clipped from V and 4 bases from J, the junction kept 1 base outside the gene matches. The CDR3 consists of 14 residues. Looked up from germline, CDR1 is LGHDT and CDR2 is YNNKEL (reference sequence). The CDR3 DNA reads TGTGCCAGCAGCCAAGGGGACAGAAATCAGCCCCAGCATTTT. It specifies CASSQGDRNQPQHF.

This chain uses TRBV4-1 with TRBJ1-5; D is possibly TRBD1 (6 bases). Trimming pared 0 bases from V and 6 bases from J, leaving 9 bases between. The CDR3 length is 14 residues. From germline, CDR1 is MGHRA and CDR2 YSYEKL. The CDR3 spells CASSQDSRGQPQHF. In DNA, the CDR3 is TGCGCCAGCAGCCAAGATAGCAGGGGTCAGCCCCAGCATTTT.

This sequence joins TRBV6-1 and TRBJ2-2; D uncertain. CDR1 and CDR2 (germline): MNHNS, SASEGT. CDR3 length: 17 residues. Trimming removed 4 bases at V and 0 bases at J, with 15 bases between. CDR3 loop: CASSVPIQDPNTGELFF. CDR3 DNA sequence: TGTGCCAGCAGTGTTCCCATTCAGGATCCGAACACCGGGGAGCTGTTTTTT.

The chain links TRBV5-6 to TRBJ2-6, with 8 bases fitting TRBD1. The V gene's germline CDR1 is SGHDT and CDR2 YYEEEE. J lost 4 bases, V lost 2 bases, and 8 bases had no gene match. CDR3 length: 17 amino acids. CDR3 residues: CASSFWTGLPGANVLTF. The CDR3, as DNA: TGTGCCAGCAGCTTCTGGACAGGGCTACCGGGGGCCAACGTCCTGACTTTC.

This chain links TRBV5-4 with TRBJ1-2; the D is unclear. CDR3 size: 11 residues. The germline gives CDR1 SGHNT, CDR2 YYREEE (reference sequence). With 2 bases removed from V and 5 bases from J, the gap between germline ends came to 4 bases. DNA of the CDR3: TGTGCCAGCAGCTTTAATTATGGCTACACCTTC. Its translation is CASSFNYGYTF. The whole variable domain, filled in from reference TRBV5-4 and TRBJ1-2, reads ETGVTQSPTHLIKTRGQQVTLRCSSQSGHNTVSWYQQALGQGPQFIFQYYREEENGRGNFPPRFSGLQFPNYSSELNVNALELDDSALYLCASSFNYGYTFGSGTRLTVV.

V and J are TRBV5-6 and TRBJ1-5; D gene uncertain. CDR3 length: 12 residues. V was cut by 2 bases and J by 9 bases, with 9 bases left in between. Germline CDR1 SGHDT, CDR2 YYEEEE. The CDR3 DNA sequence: TGTGCCAGCAGCTTAGATGCCGGGCCCCAGCATTTT. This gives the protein CASSLDAGPQHF.